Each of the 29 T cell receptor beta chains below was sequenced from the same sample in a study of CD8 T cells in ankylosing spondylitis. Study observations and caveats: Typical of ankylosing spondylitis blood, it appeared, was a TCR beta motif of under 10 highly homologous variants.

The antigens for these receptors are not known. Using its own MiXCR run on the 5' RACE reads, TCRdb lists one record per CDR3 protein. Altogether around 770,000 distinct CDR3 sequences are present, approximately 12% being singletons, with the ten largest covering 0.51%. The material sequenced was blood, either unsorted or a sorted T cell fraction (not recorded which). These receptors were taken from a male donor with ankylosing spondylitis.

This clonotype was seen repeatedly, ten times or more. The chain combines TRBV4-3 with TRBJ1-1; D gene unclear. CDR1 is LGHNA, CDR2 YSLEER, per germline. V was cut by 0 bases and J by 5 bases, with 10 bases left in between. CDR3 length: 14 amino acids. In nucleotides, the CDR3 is TGCGCCAGCAGCCAAGACCGGGGTAGGACTGAAGCTTTCTTT. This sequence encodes CASSQDRGRTEAFF.

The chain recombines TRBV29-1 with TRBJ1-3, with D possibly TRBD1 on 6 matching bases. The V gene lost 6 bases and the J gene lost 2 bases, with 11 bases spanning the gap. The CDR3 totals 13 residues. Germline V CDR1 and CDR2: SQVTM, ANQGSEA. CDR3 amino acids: CSVADRPGNTIYF. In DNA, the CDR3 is TGCAGCGTCGCAGACAGGCCTGGAAACACCATATATTTT.

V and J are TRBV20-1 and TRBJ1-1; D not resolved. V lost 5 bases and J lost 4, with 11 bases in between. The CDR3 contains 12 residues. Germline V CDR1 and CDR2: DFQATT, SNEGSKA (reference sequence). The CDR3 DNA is TGCAGTGCTGAAGTGCGGGGCACTGAAGCTTTCTTT. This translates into CSAEVRGTEAFF.

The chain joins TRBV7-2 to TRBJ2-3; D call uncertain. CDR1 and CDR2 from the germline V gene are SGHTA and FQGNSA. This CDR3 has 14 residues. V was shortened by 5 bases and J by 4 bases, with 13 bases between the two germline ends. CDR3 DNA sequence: TGTGCCAGCAGCCCCCACCCAATTTCAGATACGCAGTATTTT. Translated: CASSPHPISDTQYF.

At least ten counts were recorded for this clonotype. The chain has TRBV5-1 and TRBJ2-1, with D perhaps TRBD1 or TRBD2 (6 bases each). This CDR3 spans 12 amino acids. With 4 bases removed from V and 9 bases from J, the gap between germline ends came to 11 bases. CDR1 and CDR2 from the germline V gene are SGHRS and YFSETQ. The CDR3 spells CASSTQGGEQFF. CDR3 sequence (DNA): TGCGCCAGCAGCACACAGGGAGGTGAGCAGTTCTTC.

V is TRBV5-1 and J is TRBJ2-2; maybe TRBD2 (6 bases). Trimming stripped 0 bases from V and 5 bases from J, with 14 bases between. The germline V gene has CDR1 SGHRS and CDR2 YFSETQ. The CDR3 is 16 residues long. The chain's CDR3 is CASSLALGGSTGELFF. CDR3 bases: TGCGCCAGCAGCTTGGCCCTAGGAGGGAGTACCGGGGAGCTGTTTTTT.

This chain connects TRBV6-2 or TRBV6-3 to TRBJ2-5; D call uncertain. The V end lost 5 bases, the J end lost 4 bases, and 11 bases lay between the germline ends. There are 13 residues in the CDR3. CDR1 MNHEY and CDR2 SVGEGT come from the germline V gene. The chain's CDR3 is CASSLLALETQYF. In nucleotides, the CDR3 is TGTGCCAGCAGTCTACTGGCACTAGAGACCCAGTACTTC.

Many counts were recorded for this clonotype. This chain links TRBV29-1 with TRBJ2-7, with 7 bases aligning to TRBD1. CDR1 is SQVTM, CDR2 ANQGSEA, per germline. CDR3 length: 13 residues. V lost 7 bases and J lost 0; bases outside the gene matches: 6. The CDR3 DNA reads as TGCAGCGCTGCCGGGACAGCCTCCTACGAGCAGTACTTC. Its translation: CSAAGTASYEQYF.

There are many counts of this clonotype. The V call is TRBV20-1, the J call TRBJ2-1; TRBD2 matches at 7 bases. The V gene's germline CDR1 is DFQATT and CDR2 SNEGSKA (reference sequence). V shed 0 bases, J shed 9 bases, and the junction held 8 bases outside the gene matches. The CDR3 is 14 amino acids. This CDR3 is CSAREVRLASEQFF. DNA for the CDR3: TGCAGTGCTAGAGAGGTGAGACTAGCTAGTGAGCAGTTCTTC.

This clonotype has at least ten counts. In DNA, the CDR3 is TGCAGTGCTAGAGACCGAGCGGGAGGCGCCTACAATGAGCAGTTCTTC. It codes for CSARDRAGGAYNEQFF. The genes are TRBV20-1 and TRBJ2-1; 9 bases agree with TRBD2. V was pared by 0 bases and J by 2 bases, with 5 bases of the junction left unmatched. CDR1 is DFQATT and CDR2 is SNEGSKA in the germline V gene (reference sequence). The CDR3 loop spans 16 amino acids.

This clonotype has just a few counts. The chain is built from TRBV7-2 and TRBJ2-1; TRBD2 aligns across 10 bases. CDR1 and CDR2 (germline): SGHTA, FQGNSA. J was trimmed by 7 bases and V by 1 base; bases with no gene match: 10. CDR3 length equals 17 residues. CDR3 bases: TGTGCCAGCAGCTTAGTCAGTGTGATAGCGGGGGGAAATGAGCAGTTCTTC. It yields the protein CASSLVSVIAGGNEQFF. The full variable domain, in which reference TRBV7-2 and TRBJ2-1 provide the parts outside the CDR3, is GAGVSQSPSNKVTEKGKDVELRCDPISGHTALYWYRQSLGQGLEFLIYFQGNSAPDKSGLPSDRFSAERTGGSVSTLTIQRTQQEDSAVYLCASSLVSVIAGGNEQFFGPGTRLTVL.

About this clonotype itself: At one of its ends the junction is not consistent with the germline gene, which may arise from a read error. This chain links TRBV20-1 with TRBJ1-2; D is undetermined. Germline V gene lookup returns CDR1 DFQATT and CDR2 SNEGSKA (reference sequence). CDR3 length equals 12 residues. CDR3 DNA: TGCAGTGCTAAAACTCAATACATCCCAGGCGCCTTC. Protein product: CSAKTQYIPGAF.

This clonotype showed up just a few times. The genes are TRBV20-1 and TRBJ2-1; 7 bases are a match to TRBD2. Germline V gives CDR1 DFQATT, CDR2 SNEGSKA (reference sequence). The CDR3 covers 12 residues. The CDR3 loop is CTVLARTNEQFF. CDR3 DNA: TGCACCGTACTAGCGCGAACCAATGAGCAGTTCTTC.

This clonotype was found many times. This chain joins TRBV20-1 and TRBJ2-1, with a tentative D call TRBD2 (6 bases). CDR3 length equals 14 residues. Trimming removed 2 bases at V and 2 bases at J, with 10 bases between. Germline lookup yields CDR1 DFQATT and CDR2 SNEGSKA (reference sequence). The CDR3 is CSARRGSAYNEQFF. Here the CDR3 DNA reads TGCAGTGCTAGACGGGGGAGCGCCTACAATGAGCAGTTCTTC.

The CDR3 nucleotides read TGTGCCAGCGGGCGACTAGCCAAAAACATTCAGTACTTC. This gives the protein CASGRLAKNIQYF. The chain recombines TRBV6-2 or TRBV6-3 with TRBJ2-4; no reliable D call. The CDR3 covers 13 residues. CDR1 is MNHEY and CDR2 is SVGEGT in the germline V gene. V lost 8 bases, J lost 0 bases, and 8 bases lay in between.

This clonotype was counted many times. The CDR3 nucleotides read TGTGCCAGCAGTTTAGTACTAGCGGGAGGTAGTGAGCAGTTCTTC. Its translation is CASSLVLAGGSEQFF. The rearrangement joins TRBV12-3 or TRBV12-4 to TRBJ2-1; the match to TRBD2 covers 12 bases. The CDR3 length is 15 residues. The J segment lost 9 bases and the V segment lost 1 base, leaving 4 bases of the junction unmatched.

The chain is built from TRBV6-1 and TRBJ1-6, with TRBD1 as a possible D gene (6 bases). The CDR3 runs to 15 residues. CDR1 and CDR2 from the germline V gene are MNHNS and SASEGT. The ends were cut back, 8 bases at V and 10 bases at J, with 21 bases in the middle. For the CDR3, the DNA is TGTGCCAGCCGGAACCAGAAGACAGGCCTATCACCCCTCCACTTT. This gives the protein CASRNQKTGLSPLHF.

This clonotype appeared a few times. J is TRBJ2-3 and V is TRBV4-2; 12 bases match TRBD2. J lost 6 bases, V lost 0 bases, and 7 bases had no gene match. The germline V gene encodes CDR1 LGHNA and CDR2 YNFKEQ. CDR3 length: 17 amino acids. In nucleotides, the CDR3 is TGTGCCAGCAGCCAAGATCTTCCTAGCGGGAGGGGGGATACGCAGTATTTT. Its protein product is CASSQDLPSGRGDTQYF.

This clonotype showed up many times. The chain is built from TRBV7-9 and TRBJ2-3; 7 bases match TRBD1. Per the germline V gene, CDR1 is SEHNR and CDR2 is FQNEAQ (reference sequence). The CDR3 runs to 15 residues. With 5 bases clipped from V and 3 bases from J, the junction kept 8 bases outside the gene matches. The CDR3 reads CASSPQGDWTDTQYF. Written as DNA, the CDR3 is TGTGCCAGCAGCCCCCAGGGGGATTGGACAGATACGCAGTATTTT.

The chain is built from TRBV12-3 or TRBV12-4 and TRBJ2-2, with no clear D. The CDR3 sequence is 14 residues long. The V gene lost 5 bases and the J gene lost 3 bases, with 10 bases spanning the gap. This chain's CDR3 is CASSPDWDTGELFF. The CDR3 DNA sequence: TGTGCCAGCAGTCCCGACTGGGACACCGGGGAGCTGTTTTTT.

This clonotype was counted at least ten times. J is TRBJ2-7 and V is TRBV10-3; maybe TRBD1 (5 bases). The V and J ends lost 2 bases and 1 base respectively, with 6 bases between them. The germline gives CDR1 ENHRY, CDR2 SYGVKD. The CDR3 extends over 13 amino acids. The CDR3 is CAISEGASYEQYF. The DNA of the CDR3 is TGTGCCATCAGTGAGGGGGCTTCCTACGAGCAGTACTTC.

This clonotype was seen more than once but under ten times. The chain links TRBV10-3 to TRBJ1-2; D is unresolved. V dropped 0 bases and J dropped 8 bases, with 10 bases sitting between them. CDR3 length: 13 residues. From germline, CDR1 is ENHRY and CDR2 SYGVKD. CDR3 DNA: TGTGCCATCAGTGAGTCGATATTTACGGGCTACACCTTC. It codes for CAISESIFTGYTF.

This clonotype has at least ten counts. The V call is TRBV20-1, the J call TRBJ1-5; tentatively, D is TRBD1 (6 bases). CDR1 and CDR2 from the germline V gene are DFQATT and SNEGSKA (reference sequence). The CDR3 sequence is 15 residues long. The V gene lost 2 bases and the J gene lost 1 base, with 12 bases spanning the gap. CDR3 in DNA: TGCAGTGCTAGACAGGGGTTCGAAAGCAATCAGCCCCAGCATTTT. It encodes CSARQGFESNQPQHF.

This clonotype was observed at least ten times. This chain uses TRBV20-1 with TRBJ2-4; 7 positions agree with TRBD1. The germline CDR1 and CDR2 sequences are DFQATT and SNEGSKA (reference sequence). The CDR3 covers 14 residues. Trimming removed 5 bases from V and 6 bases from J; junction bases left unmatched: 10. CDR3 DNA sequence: TGCAGTGCTCCCAAGGGGACAGCTTTAAACATTCAGTACTTC. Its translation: CSAPKGTALNIQYF.

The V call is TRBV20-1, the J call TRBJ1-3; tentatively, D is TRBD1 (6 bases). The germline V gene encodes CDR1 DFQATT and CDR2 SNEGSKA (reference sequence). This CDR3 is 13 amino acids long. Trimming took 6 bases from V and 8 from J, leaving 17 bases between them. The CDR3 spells CSADKGPGDTIYF. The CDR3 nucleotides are TGCAGTGCCGACAAGGGACCAGGGGACACCATATATTTT.

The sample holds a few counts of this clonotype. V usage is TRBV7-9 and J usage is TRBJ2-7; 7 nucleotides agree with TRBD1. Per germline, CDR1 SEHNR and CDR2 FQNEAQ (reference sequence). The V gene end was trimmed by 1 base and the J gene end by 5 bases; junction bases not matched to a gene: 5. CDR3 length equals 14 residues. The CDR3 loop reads CASSLDRGLDEQYF. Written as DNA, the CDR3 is TGTGCCAGCAGCTTAGATAGGGGGCTGGACGAGCAGTACTTC.

For the CDR3, the DNA is TGCAGTGCTAGAACTAGTTCGGCGCAGTATTTT. It specifies CSARTSSAQYF. This chain links TRBV20-1 with TRBJ2-3; tentative D call: TRBD2 (5 bases). CDR1 and CDR2 (germline): DFQATT, SNEGSKA (reference sequence). V was trimmed by 2 bases and J by 10 bases, leaving 10 bases between them. This CDR3 has 11 residues.

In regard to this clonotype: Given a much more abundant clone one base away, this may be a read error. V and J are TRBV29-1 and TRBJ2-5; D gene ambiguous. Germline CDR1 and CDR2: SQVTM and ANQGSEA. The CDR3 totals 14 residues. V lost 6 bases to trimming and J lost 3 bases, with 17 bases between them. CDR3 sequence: CSVAPDWSKETQYF. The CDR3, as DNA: TGCAGCGTCGCTCCCGACTGGAGCAAAGAGACCCAGTACTTC.

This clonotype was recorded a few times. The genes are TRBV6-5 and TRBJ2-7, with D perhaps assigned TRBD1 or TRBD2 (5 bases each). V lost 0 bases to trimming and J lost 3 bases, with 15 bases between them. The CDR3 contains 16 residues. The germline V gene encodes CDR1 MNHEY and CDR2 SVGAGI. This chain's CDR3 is CASSYSRGGLVYEQYF. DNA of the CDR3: TGTGCCAGCAGTTACTCGAGGGGCGGGCTAGTCTACGAGCAGTACTTC.